The subject of this entry is one TCR beta chain. The target antigen is unknown. This record comes from a study of cytomegalovirus exposure and HLA in healthy donors. Study details: Out of 398 genotyped donors, approximately 84% belonged to the Caucasian-associated ancestry cluster. Broader study findings: Most TCR beta V segments were productive about 90% or about 30% of the time in an earlier analysis. A later analysis linked 15,000 to 20,000 TCR beta sequences to HLA alleles at 0.05 false discovery rate. Some V segments, TRBV6-2 and TRBV6-3 among them, were indistinguishable and were therefore excluded.

The CDR3 runs 14 residues. V lost 6 bases, J lost 2 bases, and 13 bases lay in between. The germline CDR1 and CDR2 sequences are MNHNS and SASEGT. In the PCR, 60 Vbeta and 13 Jbeta primers were used. Produced via immunoSEQ multiplex PCR; TCRdb's table is partial and in-frame only. The data contain some 130,000 clones, about 70% of them singletons. The chain is built from TRBV6-1 and TRBJ2-5; D is possibly TRBD2 (6 bases). This receptor was identified in a middle-aged man in good health and CMV-seronegative. The source material was PBMCs. The CDR3 bases are TGTGCCAGCAGCGCCACTAGCAGGCAAGAGACCCAGTACTTC. It encodes CASSATSRQETQYF.